Listed here are 30 T cell receptor beta chains from one sample, sequenced in a study of T cells after yellow fever vaccination. Each CDR3 protein gets one entry after TCRdb re-called the 5' RACE reads with MiXCR. The top ten clones hold roughly an eighth of a sample with almost 600,000 distinct CDR3 sequences, roughly 14% of them seen once. The source was PBMCs, collected on the day of the yellow fever booster vaccination. The receptor set was obtained from a man under 40 who received the YFV17D yellow fever vaccine.

V gene TRBV3-1 combines with J gene TRBJ2-1, with 12 nucleotides matching TRBD2. Looked up from germline, CDR1 is LGHDT and CDR2 is YNNKEL (reference sequence). V was clipped by 5 bases and J by 8 bases; unmatched bases: 28. CDR3 size: 22 residues. This CDR3 is CASSSPTSGRWGYKRGGDEQFF. Here the CDR3 DNA reads TGTGCCAGCAGCAGTCCGACTAGCGGGAGATGGGGCTACAAAAGGGGAGGGGATGAGCAGTTCTTC.

A few counts support this clonotype. The chain carries TRBV27 and TRBJ2-4; D is uncertain. Germline CDR1 MNHEY, CDR2 SMNVEV (reference sequence). The CDR3 has 13 residues. V lost 6 bases and J lost 3, with 9 bases in between. The CDR3 loop is CASRDKGKNIQYF. The CDR3, as DNA: TGTGCCAGCAGGGATAAGGGCAAAAACATTCAGTACTTC.

This clonotype was seen more than once but under ten times. This chain connects TRBV20-1 to TRBJ2-7, with 9 bases fitting TRBD2. The J segment lost 3 bases and the V segment lost 0 bases, leaving 9 bases of the junction unmatched. Looked up from germline, CDR1 is DFQATT and CDR2 is SNEGSKA (reference sequence). The CDR3 loop spans 16 amino acids. CDR3 loop: CSARDWGGAGGYEQYF. The CDR3 nucleotides are TGCAGTGCTAGAGATTGGGGGGGAGCGGGAGGCTACGAGCAGTACTTC.

The chain combines TRBV10-2 with TRBJ2-7; D unresolved. V was trimmed by 8 bases and J by 6 bases, leaving 8 bases between them. Germline CDR1 WSHSY, CDR2 SAAADI. This CDR3 has 10 residues. Written as DNA, the CDR3 is TGCGCCAGCCTAGGCCTCGAGCAGTACTTC. Protein sequence: CASLGLEQYF.

V and J are TRBV20-1 and TRBJ2-5, with D uncertain. CDR3 size: 16 residues. V was pared by 3 bases and J by 3 bases, with 20 bases between. The germline gives CDR1 DFQATT, CDR2 SNEGSKA (reference sequence). The DNA for the CDR3 is TGCAGTGCTAGGGACCCTATAACCCGCACAGAAGAGACCCAGTACTTC. Its protein is CSARDPITRTEETQYF.

This clonotype was seen a few times. The genes are TRBV14 and TRBJ2-1; D ambiguous. The CDR3 consists of 16 residues. V shed 0 bases and J shed 2 bases, with 11 bases lying between them. CDR1 is SGHDN, CDR2 FVKESK, per germline. CDR3 protein: CASSQDHWTPYNEQFF. Here the CDR3 DNA reads TGTGCCAGCAGCCAAGACCACTGGACCCCCTACAATGAGCAGTTCTTC.

The V call is TRBV12-3 or TRBV12-4, the J call TRBJ2-1; D perhaps matches TRBD2 (7 bases). Trimming left V 1 base short and J 6 bases short, with 16 bases between. This CDR3 spans 16 amino acids. In DNA, the CDR3 is TGTGCCAGCAGTTTAGAGGGGGGGGCCTGGATCAATGAGCAGTTCTTC. Translating gives CASSLEGGAWINEQFF.

At least ten counts were recorded for this clonotype. This chain connects TRBV20-1 to TRBJ2-3, with TRBD2 identical over 9 bases. This CDR3 is 16 amino acids long. Germline values: CDR1 DFQATT, CDR2 SNEGSKA (reference sequence). V was clipped by 2 bases and J by 3 bases; unmatched bases: 9. In DNA, the CDR3 is TGCAGTGCTAGAAACGTAGCGGGAGAAAGTACAGATACGCAGTATTTT. Translated: CSARNVAGESTDTQYF.

The chain links TRBV20-1 to TRBJ1-1; no firm D call. Trimming shortened V by 3 bases and J by 0 bases, and 8 bases separated the two germline ends. The CDR3 extends over 13 amino acids. Per germline, CDR1 DFQATT and CDR2 SNEGSKA (reference sequence). CDR3 amino acids: CSARGSMNTEAFF. For the CDR3, the DNA is TGCAGTGCTAGGGGAAGCATGAACACTGAAGCTTTCTTT.

The rearrangement joins TRBV5-1 to TRBJ2-3, with 10 positions matching TRBD2. Trimming cost V 7 bases and J 2 bases; bases outside gene matches: 10. The CDR3 length is 16 residues. CDR1 is SGHRS, CDR2 YFSETQ, per germline. The CDR3 here is CASHRPSGRFTDTQYF. CDR3 nucleotides: TGCGCCAGCCACCGCCCTAGCGGGAGATTCACAGATACGCAGTATTTT.

This clonotype has only a few counts. The genes are TRBV2 and TRBJ1-4; D is ambiguous. The V end lost 7 bases, the J end lost 4 bases, and 4 bases lay between the germline ends. The CDR3 runs to 11 residues. Germline loops: CDR1 SNHLY, CDR2 FYNNEI. In DNA form, the CDR3 reads TGTGCCAGCATCTTTAATGAAAAACTGTTTTTT. It codes for CASIFNEKLFF.

This clonotype appeared a few times. This chain joins TRBV5-1 and TRBJ1-3, with D perhaps matching TRBD1 (5 bases). The V end was cut by 3 bases, the J end by 4 bases, with 17 bases between. CDR3 length: 16 residues. Germline CDR1 is SGHRS and CDR2 is YFSETQ. The CDR3 reads CASSSNTGALGNTIYF. In nucleotides, the CDR3 is TGCGCCAGCAGCTCCAATACCGGGGCCCTAGGAAACACCATATATTTT.

The rearrangement links TRBV19 to TRBJ2-5, with D perhaps being TRBD1 or TRBD2 (5 bases each). Trimming shortened V by 3 bases and J by 5 bases, and 10 bases separated the two germline ends. The CDR3 runs to 13 residues. The germline CDR1 and CDR2 sequences are LNHDA and SQIVND (reference sequence). As DNA, the CDR3 is TGTGCCAGTAGTATCCAGGGCGGGGAGACCCAGTACTTC. Its protein product is CASSIQGGETQYF.

This rearrangement joins TRBV5-4 to TRBJ1-1; D call uncertain. V was trimmed by 0 bases and J by 0 bases, leaving 9 bases between them. The CDR3 consists of 15 residues. Germline V lookup: CDR1 SGHNT, CDR2 YYREEE (reference sequence). The CDR3 region has the DNA TGTGCCAGCAGCTTGGTGTTCGGGATGAACACTGAAGCTTTCTTT. Translation: CASSLVFGMNTEAFF. The entire variable domain, with the rest obtained from reference TRBV5-4 and TRBJ1-1, is as follows: ETGVTQSPTHLIKTRGQQVTLRCSSQSGHNTVSWYQQALGQGPQFIFQYYREEENGRGNFPPRFSGLQFPNYSSELNVNALELDDSALYLCASSLVFGMNTEAFFGQGTRLTVV.

The CDR3 loop reads CSVKRVAGGHEQFF. CDR3 DNA sequence: TGCAGCGTCAAAAGGGTGGCAGGGGGTCATGAGCAGTTCTTC. The chain combines TRBV29-1 with TRBJ2-1; 7 nucleotides agree with TRBD1. V was clipped by 6 bases and J by 8 bases; unmatched bases: 13. Germline V lookup: CDR1 SQVTM, CDR2 ANQGSEA. The CDR3 runs to 14 residues.

V is TRBV20-1 and J is TRBJ2-5, with TRBD2 as a possible D gene (6 bases). The length of the CDR3 is 13 residues. V was cut by 6 bases and J by 3 bases, with 14 bases left in between. Germline CDR1 and CDR2: DFQATT and SNEGSKA (reference sequence). The CDR3 loop is CSALRTTEETQYF. The CDR3 DNA is TGCAGTGCCCTACGGACTACCGAAGAGACCCAGTACTTC.

In its sample, this clonotype was seen a few times. The gene calls are TRBV20-1 and TRBJ2-3; 12 nucleotides match TRBD2. Germline values: CDR1 DFQATT, CDR2 SNEGSKA (reference sequence). V shed 4 bases and J 5 bases; nucleotides not matched to a gene: 16. There are 18 residues in the CDR3. The CDR3: CSATVRASGRAKKDTQYF. CDR3 DNA: TGCAGTGCTACGGTACGGGCTAGCGGGAGGGCCAAGAAAGATACGCAGTATTTT.

This clonotype has just a few counts. This rearrangement joins TRBV3-1 to TRBJ2-2; tentatively, D is TRBD2 (5 bases). The germline CDR1 and CDR2 sequences are LGHDT and YNNKEL (reference sequence). The V end lost 1 base, the J end lost 6 bases, and 9 bases lay between the germline ends. This CDR3 comprises 14 residues. CDR3 DNA: TGTGCCAGCAGCCAAGTAGGACTTCCCGGGGAGCTGTTTTTT. Its translation is CASSQVGLPGELFF.

There are a few counts of this clonotype. The chain joins TRBV5-1 to TRBJ2-1, with D tentatively TRBD1 (5 bases). The CDR3 sequence is 16 residues long. Trimming shortened V by 3 bases and J by 0 bases, and 13 bases separated the two germline ends. Germline CDR1 SGHRS, CDR2 YFSETQ. The CDR3 DNA reads TGCGCCAGCAGCTCCCAGGGAATACTCTCCTACAATGAGCAGTTCTTC. It specifies CASSSQGILSYNEQFF.

The V gene is TRBV4-2, the J gene TRBJ2-7, with unresolved D. V lost 1 base and J lost 8, with 12 bases in between. The germline CDR1 and CDR2 sequences are LGHNA and YNFKEQ. The CDR3 extends over 13 amino acids. Here the CDR3 DNA reads TGTGCCAGCAGCCAAGCACATGCGACCCAGCAGTACTTC. Amino acid sequence: CASSQAHATQQYF.

This clonotype was counted ten times or more. V usage is TRBV29-1 and J usage is TRBJ2-7; D call uncertain. Germline lookup yields CDR1 SQVTM and CDR2 ANQGSEA. Trimming shortened V by 4 bases and J by 3 bases, and 10 bases separated the two germline ends. This CDR3 contains 12 residues. In nucleotides, the CDR3 is TGCAGCGTTGGGGCTGCCGGCTACGAGCAGTACTTC. Encoded protein: CSVGAAGYEQYF.

This clonotype appeared a few times. The gene calls are TRBV6-1 and TRBJ2-7; D not resolved. The germline CDR1 and CDR2 sequences are MNHNS and SASEGT. V lost 6 bases and J 2 bases, leaving 14 bases between the germline ends. The CDR3 sequence is 14 residues long. CDR3 sequence (DNA): TGTGCCAGCAGAGTCCATGACACCGCCTACGAGCAGTACTTC. Translated, it gives CASRVHDTAYEQYF.

The V gene is TRBV20-1, the J gene TRBJ2-1; 8 bases line up with TRBD1. V gave up 3 bases and J gave up 5 bases; unmatched junction bases: 9. The CDR3 spans 15 residues. Looked up from germline, CDR1 is DFQATT and CDR2 is SNEGSKA (reference sequence). The CDR3 sequence is CSASPWTGIHNEQFF. Written as DNA, the CDR3 is TGCAGTGCTAGCCCCTGGACAGGGATCCACAATGAGCAGTTCTTC.

The chain couples TRBV23-1 to TRBJ2-5; D gene unclear. TRBV23-1 is noted as an ORF with a role that remains uncertain. The length of the CDR3 is 13 residues. The V gene lost 4 bases and the J gene lost 4 bases, with 10 bases spanning the gap. As DNA, the CDR3 is TGCGCCAGCAGTCCTGAGTCCTTAGAGACCCAGTACTTC. Encoded protein: CASSPESLETQYF.

This clonotype was observed a handful of times. The rearrangement joins TRBV13 to TRBJ2-2; D is ambiguous. The CDR3 loop spans 14 amino acids. Germline CDR1 reads PRHDT; CDR2 reads FYEKMQ (reference sequence). Trimming removed 5 bases from V and 4 bases from J, with 11 bases in between. DNA for the CDR3: TGTGCCAGCAGCAAGGACGTGAGCACCGGGGAGCTGTTTTTT. This codes for CASSKDVSTGELFF.

This chain joins TRBV5-1 and TRBJ1-1; no clear D gene. This CDR3 comprises 16 residues. Trimming stripped 2 bases from V and 4 bases from J, with 18 bases between. Germline V gene lookup returns CDR1 SGHRS and CDR2 YFSETQ. This chain's CDR3 is CASSLTPLRGSTEAFF. The CDR3 nucleotides are TGCGCCAGCAGCTTAACCCCTCTCCGGGGAAGCACTGAAGCTTTCTTT.

This clonotype turned up a few times. This chain joins TRBV5-1 and TRBJ2-7; 11 nucleotides agree with TRBD2. This CDR3 has 15 residues. The germline CDR1 and CDR2 sequences are SGHRS and YFSETQ. After removal of 4 bases from V and 5 bases from J, the junction contained 8 bases not matched to a gene. The CDR3 DNA follows: TGCGCCAGCAGCGCAGGGACTAGCGGAGTGGACGAGCAGTACTTC. It encodes CASSAGTSGVDEQYF.

This clonotype was seen more than once but under ten times. The V gene is TRBV6-1, the J gene TRBJ1-1; no clear D. The V gene lost 6 bases and the J gene lost 1 base, with 15 bases spanning the gap. Looked up from germline, CDR1 is MNHNS and CDR2 is SASEGT. The CDR3 runs to 15 residues. This CDR3 is CASSPMGRQNTEAFF. CDR3 DNA: TGTGCCAGCAGCCCGATGGGCAGGCAGAACACTGAAGCTTTCTTT.

CDR3 sequence: CASSPRSPTTAILLAKNIQYF. As DNA, the CDR3 is TGTGCCAGCTCACCACGATCCCCCACCACCGCCATCTTGCTAGCCAAAAACATTCAGTACTTC. The chain joins TRBV18 to TRBJ2-4, with no clear D. Trimming pared 1 base from V and 0 bases from J, leaving 25 bases between. The CDR3 length is 21 residues. Germline V gene sequence: CDR1 KGHSH, CDR2 LQKENI.

The J gene is TRBJ2-5, the V gene TRBV29-1; 8 bases agree with TRBD1. With 8 bases clipped from V and 5 bases from J, the junction kept 4 bases outside the gene matches. CDR3 length: 11 amino acids. Germline V gene lookup returns CDR1 SQVTM and CDR2 ANQGSEA. The CDR3 loop is CSLNRGETQYF. The CDR3 region has the DNA TGCAGCTTGAACAGGGGGGAGACCCAGTACTTC.